This T cell receptor (beta chain) was retrieved from a study of cytomegalovirus exposure and HLA in healthy donors. Use of 60 Vbeta and 13 Jbeta primers characterized the PCR. The method was immunoSEQ multiplex PCR; TCRdb's version includes in-frame clones alone and lacks a portion of them. The repertoire holds approximately 84,000 clones, with roughly 73% as singletons. Comments on this clone: This sample includes further DNA sequences coding for the same CDR3.

The CDR3 has 16 amino acids. The germline V gene encodes CDR1 LGHNA and CDR2 YSLEER. J gave up 3 bases and V 0 bases, and 5 bases lay outside the gene matches. Sequences were obtained from PBMCs. This clonotype was sampled from a male donor in good health and CMV-seropositive. The chain carries TRBV4-3 and TRBJ2-7, with 10 nucleotides matching TRBD2. The DNA of the CDR3 is TGCGCCAGCAGCCAAGATAGGGCTAGCGGGAGCTACGAGCAGTACTTC. It translates to CASSQDRASGSYEQYF.